This T cell receptor beta chain was recovered during a study of Ad26.COV2.S vaccination and SARS-CoV-2 variants. Study-level information: COV1001, an Ad26.COV2.S trial, supplied this vaccine-arm donor. Intramuscular Ad26.COV2.S doses were given once or twice, 56 days apart. Study-wide findings and caveats: Individuals receiving vaccine had higher spike-specific TCR breadth than placebo recipients did.

Treatment specified: 19 received Ad26.COV2.S at low or high dose, single or two shots; about 5 received placebo; per-sample allocation not given. The samples were gathered on day 63 after the first injection of vaccine or placebo. V was trimmed by 6 bases and J by 0 bases, leaving 14 bases between them. Per germline, CDR1 SQVTM and CDR2 ANQGSEA. The CDR3 has 15 amino acids. Profiling relied on immunoSEQ multiplex PCR, and the TCRdb table lists in-frame clones only, not all of them. Of about 680,000 clones listed, around 90% are singletons. Note on this clone: Its antigen is unidentified.

The gene calls are TRBV29-1 and TRBJ2-2; D is uncertain. The receptor was derived from a person between 18 and 65 years old who received the Ad26.COV2.S COVID-19 vaccine or a placebo. Sequenced here: peripheral blood, sampled in a trial of Ad26.COV2.S vaccine versus placebo. The CDR3 coding sequence is TGCAGCGTGAGGTCAGGCAGAGCGAACACCGGGGAGCTGTTTTTT. This gives the protein CSVRSGRANTGELFF.